Following are 26 T cell receptor beta chains from one sample sequenced in a study of blood T cells in healthy people across ages. Together with a sample-barcoded 5' primer, a J-beta primer mix was included in a second PCR lasting about 7 to 11 cycles. TCRdb re-analysed the 5' RACE reads in MiXCR, keeping a single row per CDR3 protein. The sample comprises more than 500,000 distinct CDR3 sequences, approximately 26% of which are singletons, and 3.6% rests with the top ten. These records were also assigned to another study, of T cells of mothers and their children.

Sample: blood. The receptor source for this set is a boy between 2 and 10 years old in good health.

This clonotype showed up just a few times. The chain has TRBV27 and TRBJ2-7; tentatively, D is TRBD2 (6 bases). The CDR3 contains 14 residues. V lost 6 bases to trimming and J lost 2 bases, with 14 bases between them. The germline gives CDR1 MNHEY, CDR2 SMNVEV (reference sequence). The CDR3 DNA reads TGTGCCAGCAGGGAGGGGCTAGCCCCCTACGAGCAGTACTTC. Residues: CASREGLAPYEQYF.

The genes are TRBV3-1 and TRBJ2-5; 8 positions match TRBD2. Per the germline V gene, CDR1 is LGHDT and CDR2 is YNNKEL (reference sequence). With V trimmed by 1 base and J by 5 bases, 9 bases remained unmatched. The CDR3 is made up of 16 amino acids. CDR3 sequence: CASSQAPGLEVETQYF. CDR3 sequence (DNA): TGTGCCAGCAGCCAAGCCCCGGGACTAGAGGTGGAGACCCAGTACTTC.

This clonotype turned up a few times. The V gene is TRBV5-6, the J gene TRBJ2-7, with 8 bases aligning to TRBD2. Trimming removed 3 bases from V and 8 bases from J; junction bases left unmatched: 10. The germline V gene has CDR1 SGHDT and CDR2 YYEEEE. The CDR3 has 14 amino acids. CDR3 region: CASSSLAVASKQYF. The CDR3, as DNA: TGTGCCAGCAGCTCACTAGCGGTAGCATCGAAGCAGTACTTC.

The sample holds a few counts of this clonotype. The J gene is TRBJ1-2, the V gene TRBV29-1; D perhaps matches TRBD1 (6 bases). The CDR3 is 12 residues long. Germline V lookup: CDR1 SQVTM, CDR2 ANQGSEA. V was shortened by 5 bases and J by 6 bases, with 13 bases between the two germline ends. CDR3 DNA: TGCAGCGTTCTACAGGGCTCGGATGGCTACACCTTC. It codes for CSVLQGSDGYTF. The full variable domain, in which reference TRBV29-1 and TRBJ1-2 provide the parts outside the CDR3, is SAVISQKPSRDICQRGTSLTIQCQVDSQVTMMFWYRQQPGQSLTLIATANQGSEATYESGFVIDKFPISRPNLTFSTLTVSNMSPEDSSIYLCSVLQGSDGYTFGSGTRLTVV.

This chain uses TRBV7-2 with TRBJ2-4, with 10 bases matching TRBD2. The J segment lost 1 base and the V segment lost 4 bases, leaving 10 bases of the junction unmatched. The germline CDR1 and CDR2 sequences are SGHTA and FQGNSA. The CDR3 extends over 18 amino acids. This chain's CDR3 is CASSSSSGSWGAKNIQYF. DNA for the CDR3: TGTGCCAGCAGCTCCTCTAGCGGGAGTTGGGGGGCCAAAAACATTCAGTACTTC.

This clonotype was counted only a few times. This sequence joins TRBV7-9 and TRBJ2-3; D is unresolved. This CDR3 has 12 amino acids. Deletions cut 6 bases from V and 6 bases from J, with 10 bases between. CDR1 and CDR2 (germline): SEHNR, FQNEAQ (reference sequence). The CDR3, as DNA: TGTGCCAGCAGATCCGCGCCGGATACGCAGTATTTT. Its translation is CASRSAPDTQYF.

There are many counts of this clonotype. The CDR3 region has the DNA TGTGCCAGCAGCTTTAGCGGGGGTACAGATACGCAGTATTTT. Protein: CASSFSGGTDTQYF. The chain couples TRBV12-3 or TRBV12-4 to TRBJ2-3; 9 bases line up with TRBD2. Trimming took 6 bases from V and 3 from J; bases not matched to a gene: 4. The CDR3 covers 14 residues.

The rearrangement joins TRBV7-8 to TRBJ2-5; D might be TRBD2 (6 bases). The ends were cut back, 5 bases at V and 11 bases at J, with 30 bases in the middle. Germline CDR1 SGHVS, CDR2 FQNEAQ. The CDR3 contains 17 residues. This chain's CDR3 is CASSRHPGSGGEREQYF. DNA for the CDR3: TGTGCCAGCAGCCGACACCCTGGTAGCGGAGGGGAGAGGGAGCAGTACTTC.

The genes are TRBV7-3 and TRBJ2-1; 8 bases match TRBD2. With V trimmed by 2 bases and J by 10 bases, 7 bases remained unmatched. Germline V gene lookup returns CDR1 SGHTA and CDR2 FQGTGA. The CDR3 is 14 amino acids. CDR3 DNA: TGTGCCAGCAGCTTAGTGGGACTAGGGTCCGAGCAGTTCTTC. Translating it yields CASSLVGLGSEQFF.

This clonotype has more than one count but fewer than ten. The chain recombines TRBV3-1 with TRBJ2-5; maybe TRBD2 (6 bases). Trimming took 1 base from V and 1 from J, leaving 13 bases between them. This CDR3 is 16 amino acids long. CDR1 is LGHDT, CDR2 YNNKEL, per germline (reference sequence). CDR3 in DNA: TGTGCCAGCAGCCAAGGTCGTGTGCGGGGCCAAGAGACCCAGTACTTC. Encoded protein: CASSQGRVRGQETQYF.

The chain recombines TRBV4-3 with TRBJ1-1; a weak D match, TRBD1 (5 bases). V was trimmed by 0 bases and J by 8 bases, leaving 13 bases between them. The CDR3 spans 14 residues. CDR1 LGHNA and CDR2 YSLEER come from the germline V gene. CDR3 in DNA: TGCGCCAGCAGCCAAGAAGGGGAGGTCGGCGAAGCTTTCTTT. It translates to CASSQEGEVGEAFF.

This sequence joins TRBV5-1 and TRBJ2-2; TRBD2 matches at 8 bases. This CDR3 comprises 20 residues. The J segment lost 4 bases and the V segment lost 0 bases, leaving 17 bases of the junction unmatched. Germline values: CDR1 SGHRS, CDR2 YFSETQ. CDR3: CASSLDVPLAGRTATGELFF. In DNA, the CDR3 is TGCGCCAGCAGCTTGGATGTACCGCTAGCGGGCCGTACGGCCACCGGGGAGCTGTTTTTT. Supplemented by reference TRBV5-1 and TRBJ2-2, the full variable domain reads KAGVTQTPRYLIKTRGQQVTLSCSPISGHRSVSWYQQTPGQGLQFLFEYFSETQRNKGNFPGRFSGRQFSNSRSEMNVSTLELGDSALYLCASSLDVPLAGRTATGELFFGEGSRLTVL.

Note on this clonotype: The junction differs from germline at one of its ends, possibly a read error. V and J are TRBV19 and TRBJ1-1; no definite D call. The CDR3 extends over 14 amino acids. Germline CDR1 and CDR2: LNHDA and SQIVND (reference sequence). The DNA of the CDR3 is TGCGCCAGTAGTAGATGGGCGGAGAACACTGAAGCTTTCTTT. Protein sequence: CASSRWAENTEAFF.

The genes are TRBV24-1 and TRBJ2-1, with 10 bases identical to TRBD2. This CDR3 region has 15 residues. The V gene's germline CDR1 is KGHDR and CDR2 SFDVKD. Trimming took 6 bases from V and 4 from J; bases not matched to a gene: 5. The CDR3 DNA follows: TGTGCCACCAGTCCGAGCGGGAGGGGTTACAATGAGCAGTTCTTC. It is translated as CATSPSGRGYNEQFF.

V and J are TRBV7-9 and TRBJ2-3; D might be TRBD1 (5 bases). This CDR3 region has 11 residues. Germline V gene lookup returns CDR1 SEHNR and CDR2 FQNEAQ (reference sequence). V gave up 1 base and J gave up 9 bases, with 5 bases separating them. Written as DNA, the CDR3 is TGTGCCAGCAGCTTAGACAGGACGCAGTATTTT. Translating it yields CASSLDRTQYF.

Worth noting for this clonotype: One end of the junction varies from germline; a read error may be responsible. The J gene is TRBJ2-3, the V gene TRBV24-1; 9 positions agree with TRBD2. The V gene's germline CDR1 is KGHDR and CDR2 SFDVKD. The CDR3 totals 17 residues. Written as DNA, the CDR3 is TGTGCCACCAGATATGGGGTAGCGGGAGTTAGGGGAGATAAGCAGTATTTT. Its translation is CATRYGVAGVRGDKQYF.

The chain carries TRBV12-3 or TRBV12-4 and TRBJ2-1, with 7 bases aligning to TRBD2. J was trimmed by 4 bases and V by 5 bases; bases with no gene match: 11. CDR3 size: 16 residues. The chain's CDR3 is CASSPTLGDYYNEQFF. The CDR3 region has the DNA TGTGCCAGCAGTCCAACCTTAGGGGACTATTACAATGAGCAGTTCTTC.

In its sample, this clonotype was seen a few times. This rearrangement joins TRBV11-2 to TRBJ2-5, with TRBD2 matching over 10 bases. V dropped 1 base and J dropped 5; count of bases not matched to a gene: 4. The CDR3 sequence is 15 residues long. CDR1 and CDR2 from the germline V gene are SGHAT and FQNNGV. The chain's CDR3 is CASSLAASGSETQYF. For the CDR3, the DNA is TGTGCCAGCAGCTTAGCCGCTAGCGGGAGTGAGACCCAGTACTTC. The full variable domain, with the rest looked up from reference TRBV11-2 and TRBJ2-5, is EAGVAQSPRYKIIEKRQSVAFWCNPISGHATLYWYQQILGQGPKLLIQFQNNGVVDDSQLPKDRFSAERLKGVDSTLKIQPAKLEDSAVYLCASSLAASGSETQYFGPGTRLLVL.

The genes are TRBV20-1 and TRBJ2-7, with 16 positions matching TRBD2. V was pared by 2 bases and J by 2 bases, with 3 bases of the junction left unmatched. Germline V lookup: CDR1 DFQATT, CDR2 SNEGSKA (reference sequence). This CDR3 is 16 amino acids long. Here the CDR3 DNA reads TGCAGTGCTAGAAGGGGACTAGCGGGGGGGCCCTACGAGCAGTACTTC. Translated, it gives CSARRGLAGGPYEQYF.

In its sample, this clonotype was seen a few times. This sequence joins TRBV29-1 and TRBJ1-3; no reliable D call. The germline V and J ends were trimmed by 4 bases and 7 bases, with 11 bases remaining between them. From germline, CDR1 is SQVTM and CDR2 ANQGSEA. CDR3 length: 12 amino acids. Here the CDR3 DNA reads TGCAGCGTTGTTATTAATTCGAACACCATATATTTT. It codes for CSVVINSNTIYF.

This clonotype was counted only a few times. The rearrangement links TRBV12-3 or TRBV12-4 to TRBJ1-4; a possible D gene is TRBD1 (5 bases). The CDR3 is 15 residues long. Trimming took off 5 bases at V and 7 bases at J, with 17 bases between the two ends. The CDR3 here is CASSPGWGWSEKLFF. Here the CDR3 DNA reads TGTGCCAGCAGTCCCGGATGGGGGTGGAGTGAAAAACTGTTTTTT.

The V gene is TRBV6-6, the J gene TRBJ2-1; D not certain. Deletions cut 4 bases from V and 4 bases from J, with 11 bases between. The germline V gene has CDR1 MNHNY and CDR2 SVGAGI (reference sequence). This CDR3 has 14 amino acids. The CDR3: CASSSSAEYNEQFF. CDR3 DNA sequence: TGTGCCAGCAGTTCGAGCGCCGAGTACAATGAGCAGTTCTTC.

V usage is TRBV4-3 and J usage is TRBJ2-2; 8 nucleotides align to TRBD2. Germline-derived CDR1 and CDR2 are LGHNA and YSLEER. The CDR3 has 18 amino acids. Trimming at V came to 0 bases and at J to 2 bases, leaving 8 bases not matched to a gene. CDR3 amino acids: CASSQDPGGGHNTGELFF. CDR3 DNA: TGCGCCAGCAGCCAAGATCCGGGAGGGGGTCATAACACCGGGGAGCTGTTTTTT.

The rearrangement joins TRBV11-3 to TRBJ2-3; 13 bases agree with TRBD2. CDR1 SGHNT and CDR2 YENEEA come from the germline V gene. J lost 5 bases, V lost 9 bases, and 2 bases had no gene match. The CDR3 loop spans 13 amino acids. The CDR3, as DNA: TGTGCCAGTGGACTAGCGGGAGTAGATACGCAGTATTTT. Its protein is CASGLAGVDTQYF.

The genes are TRBV7-2 and TRBJ2-7; 14 bases match TRBD2. The germline CDR1 and CDR2 sequences are SGHTA and FQGNSA. V shed 3 bases and J 3 bases; nucleotides not matched to a gene: 7. The CDR3 extends over 17 amino acids. CDR3 sequence reads: CASSFGGLAGAFYEQYF. CDR3 bases: TGTGCCAGCAGCTTTGGGGGACTAGCGGGAGCCTTCTACGAGCAGTACTTC.

The gene calls are TRBV25-1 and TRBJ2-3; no reliable D call. The germline V gene has CDR1 MGHDK and CDR2 SYGVNS. Between the trimmed V and J ends, which lost 5 bases and 7 bases, there was a span of 7 bases. This CDR3 is built from 11 residues. CDR3 loop: CASSQHHTQYF. The DNA of the CDR3 is TGTGCCAGCAGTCAGCACCATACGCAGTATTTT.